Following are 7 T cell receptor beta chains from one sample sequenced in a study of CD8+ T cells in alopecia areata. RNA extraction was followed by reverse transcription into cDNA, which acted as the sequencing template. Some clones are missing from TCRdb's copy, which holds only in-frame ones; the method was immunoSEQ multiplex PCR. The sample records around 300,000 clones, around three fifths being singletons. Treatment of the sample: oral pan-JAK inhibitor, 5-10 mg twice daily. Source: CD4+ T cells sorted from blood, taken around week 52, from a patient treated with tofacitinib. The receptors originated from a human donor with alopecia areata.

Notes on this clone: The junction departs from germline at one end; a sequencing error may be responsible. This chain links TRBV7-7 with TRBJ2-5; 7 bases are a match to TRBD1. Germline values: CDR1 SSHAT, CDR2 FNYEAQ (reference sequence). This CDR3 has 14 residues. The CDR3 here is CASSPGQTPTAQYF. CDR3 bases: TGTGCTAGCAGCCCGGGACAGACACCCACGGCCCAGTACTTC.

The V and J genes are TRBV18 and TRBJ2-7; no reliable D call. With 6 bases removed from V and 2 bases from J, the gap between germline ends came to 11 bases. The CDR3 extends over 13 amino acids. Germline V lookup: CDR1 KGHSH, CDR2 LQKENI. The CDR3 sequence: CASSKDGPYEQYF. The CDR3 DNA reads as TGTGCCAGCTCCAAGGACGGACCCTACGAGCAGTACTTC. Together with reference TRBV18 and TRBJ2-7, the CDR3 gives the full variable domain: NAGVMQNPRHLVRRRGQEARLRCSPMKGHSHVYWYRQLPEEGLKFMVYLQKENIIDESGMPKERFSAEFPKEGPSILRIQQVVRGDSAAYFCASSKDGPYEQYFGPGTRLTVT.

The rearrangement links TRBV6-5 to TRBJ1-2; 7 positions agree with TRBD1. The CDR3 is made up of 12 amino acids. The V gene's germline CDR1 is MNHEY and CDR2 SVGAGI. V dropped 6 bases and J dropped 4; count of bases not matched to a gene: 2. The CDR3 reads CASRDRLYGYTF. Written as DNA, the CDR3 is TGTGCCAGCAGGGACAGGCTCTATGGCTACACCTTC.

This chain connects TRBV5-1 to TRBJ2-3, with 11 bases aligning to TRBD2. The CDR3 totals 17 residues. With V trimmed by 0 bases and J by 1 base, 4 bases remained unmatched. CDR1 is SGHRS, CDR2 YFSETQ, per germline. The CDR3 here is CASSLASGGLGTDTQYF. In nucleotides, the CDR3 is TGCGCCAGCAGCTTGGCTAGCGGGGGGCTTGGCACAGATACGCAGTATTTT.

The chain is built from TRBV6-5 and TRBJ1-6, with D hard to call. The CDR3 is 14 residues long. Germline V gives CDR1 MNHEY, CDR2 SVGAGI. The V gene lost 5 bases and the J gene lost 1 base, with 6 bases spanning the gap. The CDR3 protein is CASSAGSYNSPLHF. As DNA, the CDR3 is TGTGCCAGCAGTGCCGGGTCCTATAATTCACCCCTCCACTTT.

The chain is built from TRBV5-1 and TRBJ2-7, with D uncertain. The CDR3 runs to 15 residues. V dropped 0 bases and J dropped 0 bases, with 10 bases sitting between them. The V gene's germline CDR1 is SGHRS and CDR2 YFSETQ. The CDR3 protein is CASSLDAVSSYEQYF. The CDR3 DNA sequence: TGCGCCAGCAGCTTGGACGCGGTCTCCTCCTACGAGCAGTACTTC.

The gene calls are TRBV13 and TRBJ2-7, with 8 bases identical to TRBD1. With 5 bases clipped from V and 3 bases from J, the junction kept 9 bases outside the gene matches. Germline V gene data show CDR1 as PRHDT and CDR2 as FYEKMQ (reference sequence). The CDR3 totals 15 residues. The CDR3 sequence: CASSLKGTGVYEQYF. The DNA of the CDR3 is TGTGCCAGCAGCCTTAAGGGGACAGGAGTCTACGAGCAGTACTTC. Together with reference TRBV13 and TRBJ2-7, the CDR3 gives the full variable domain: AAGVIQSPRHLIKEKRETATLKCYPIPRHDTVYWYQQGPGQDPQFLISFYEKMQSDKGSIPDRFSAQQFSDYHSELNMSSLELGDSALYFCASSLKGTGVYEQYFGPGTRLTVT.